A single sample gave rise to the 5 T cell receptor beta chains below, sequenced in a study of T cell changes during pregnancy in multiple sclerosis. Profiled with immunoSEQ multiplex PCR; TCRdb holds only in-frame clones, not every one. The table lists 95,000 to 110,000 clones, roughly 92% of them singletons, with around 0.92% in the top ten. Here the sequenced sample was peripheral blood, taken after pregnancy. The receptors come from a female donor with multiple sclerosis, enrolled in a pregnancy study.

The rearrangement links TRBV30 to TRBJ1-5, with a possible D match to TRBD1 (5 bases). Germline V gene lookup returns CDR1 GTSNPN and CDR2 SVGIG (reference sequence). The CDR3 loop spans 13 amino acids. The V end lost 2 bases, the J end lost 8 bases, and 13 bases lay between the germline ends. This chain's CDR3 is CAWSPQGRKPQHF. In nucleotides, the CDR3 is TGTGCCTGGAGTCCTCAGGGTAGGAAGCCCCAGCATTTT.

The genes are TRBV11-3 and TRBJ2-1, with 11 bases fitting TRBD2. V gave up 5 bases and J gave up 1 base; unmatched junction bases: 1. This CDR3 spans 15 amino acids. Germline values: CDR1 SGHNT, CDR2 YENEEA. CDR3 in amino acids: CASSPSGGSYNEQFF. The CDR3, as DNA: TGTGCCAGCAGCCCTAGCGGGGGGTCCTACAATGAGCAGTTCTTC.

Comments on this clone: Other nucleotide sequences from this sample produce the same CDR3. This sequence joins TRBV6-5 and TRBJ1-5; D is unresolved. Trimming pared 3 bases from V and 2 bases from J, leaving 5 bases between. Germline V gives CDR1 MNHEY, CDR2 SVGAGI. The CDR3 loop spans 13 amino acids. The CDR3 protein is CASSYRGNQPQHF. The CDR3 DNA sequence: TGTGCCAGCAGTTATCGCGGCAATCAGCCCCAGCATTTT.

The chain combines TRBV6-4 with TRBJ1-1, with no clear D. Deletions cut 9 bases from V and 11 bases from J, with 16 bases between. The CDR3 covers 11 residues. Germline CDR1 MRHNA, CDR2 SNTAGT. CDR3 nucleotide sequence: TGTGCCAGTAGGACCGGAGGTCAGGCTTTCTTT. This gives the protein CASRTGGQAFF.

The chain combines TRBV15 with TRBJ2-7; a possible D gene is TRBD2 (5 bases). The V end lost 1 base, the J end lost 6 bases, and 10 bases lay between the germline ends. The CDR3 totals 13 residues. The V gene's germline CDR1 is LNHNV and CDR2 YYDKDF (reference sequence). The CDR3 DNA sequence: TGTGCCACCAGCAGAGTGGAGGTTTCCGAGCAGTACTTC. Translation: CATSRVEVSEQYF. The complete variable domain, with remaining parts taken from reference TRBV15 and TRBJ2-7, reads DAMVIQNPRYQVTQFGKPVTLSCSQTLNHNVMYWYQQKSSQAPKLLFHYYDKDFNNEADTPDNFQSRRPNTSFCFLDIRSPGLGDTAMYLCATSRVEVSEQYFGPGTRLTVT.